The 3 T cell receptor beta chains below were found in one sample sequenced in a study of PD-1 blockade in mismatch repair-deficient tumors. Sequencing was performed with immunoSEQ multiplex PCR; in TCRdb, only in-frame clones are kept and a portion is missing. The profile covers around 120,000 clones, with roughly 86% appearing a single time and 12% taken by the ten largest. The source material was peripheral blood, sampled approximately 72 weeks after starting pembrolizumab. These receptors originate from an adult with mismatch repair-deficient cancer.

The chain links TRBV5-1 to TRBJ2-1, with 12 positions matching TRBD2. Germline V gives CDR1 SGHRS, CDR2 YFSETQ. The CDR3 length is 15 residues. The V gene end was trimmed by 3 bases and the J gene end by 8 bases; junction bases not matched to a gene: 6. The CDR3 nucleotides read TGCGCCAGCAGCTCTAGCGGGAGGGCCCTCGATGAGCAGTTCTTC. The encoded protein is CASSSSGRALDEQFF. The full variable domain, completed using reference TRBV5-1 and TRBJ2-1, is KAGVTQTPRYLIKTRGQQVTLSCSPISGHRSVSWYQQTPGQGLQFLFEYFSETQRNKGNFPGRFSGRQFSNSRSEMNVSTLELGDSALYLCASSSSGRALDEQFFGPGTRLTVL.

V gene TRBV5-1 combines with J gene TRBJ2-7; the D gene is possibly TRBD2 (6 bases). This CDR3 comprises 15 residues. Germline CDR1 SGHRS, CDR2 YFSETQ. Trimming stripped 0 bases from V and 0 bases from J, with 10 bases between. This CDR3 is CASSLAIGSSYEQYF. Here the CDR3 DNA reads TGCGCCAGCAGCTTGGCCATCGGGAGCTCCTACGAGCAGTACTTC.

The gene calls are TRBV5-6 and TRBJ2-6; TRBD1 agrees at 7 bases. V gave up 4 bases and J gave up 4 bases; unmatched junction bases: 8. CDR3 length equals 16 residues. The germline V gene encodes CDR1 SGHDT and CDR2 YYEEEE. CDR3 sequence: CASSAGTATGANVLTF. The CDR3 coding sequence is TGTGCCAGCAGCGCCGGGACAGCTACAGGGGCCAACGTCCTGACTTTC. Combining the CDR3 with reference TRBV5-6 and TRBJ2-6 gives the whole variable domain DAGVTQSPTHLIKTRGQQVTLRCSPKSGHDTVSWYQQALGQGPQFIFQYYEEEERQRGNFPDRFSGHQFPNYSSELNVNALLLGDSALYLCASSAGTATGANVLTFGAGSRLTVL.